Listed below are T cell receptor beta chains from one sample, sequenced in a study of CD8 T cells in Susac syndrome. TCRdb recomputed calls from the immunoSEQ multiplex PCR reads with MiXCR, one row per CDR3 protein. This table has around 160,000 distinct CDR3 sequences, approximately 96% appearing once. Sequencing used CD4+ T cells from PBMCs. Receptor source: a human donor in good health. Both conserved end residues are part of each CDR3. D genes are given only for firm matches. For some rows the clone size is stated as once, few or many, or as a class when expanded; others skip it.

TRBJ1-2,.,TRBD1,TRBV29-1,CSVSRGQGNYGYTF,TGCAGCGTGAGCCGGGGACAGGGAAACTATGGCTACACCTTC
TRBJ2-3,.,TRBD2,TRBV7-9,CASSPPWRGSTDTQYF,TGTGCCAGCAGCCCTCCCTGGCGGGGGAGCACAGATACGCAGTATTTT
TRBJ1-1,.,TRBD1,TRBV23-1,CASNPTGLKRGGTEAFF,TGCGCCAGCAACCCGACAGGGCTGAAGCGGGGGGGCACTGAAGCTTTCTTT
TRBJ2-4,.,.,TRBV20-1,CSAVAKNIQYF,TGCAGTGCAGTAGCCAAAAACATTCAGTACTTC
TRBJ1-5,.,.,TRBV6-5,CASSPRDSNQPQHF,TGTGCCAGCAGTCCCAGGGATAGCAATCAGCCCCAGCATTTT
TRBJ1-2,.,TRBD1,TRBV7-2,CASSLDGQGRYGYTF,TGTGCCAGCAGCTTAGATGGACAGGGGCGCTATGGCTACACCTTC
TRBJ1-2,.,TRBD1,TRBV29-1,CSAPDRSYGYTF,TGCAGCGCCCCGGACAGGAGCTATGGCTACACCTTC
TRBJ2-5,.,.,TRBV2,CASSDEGETQYF,TGTGCCAGCAGTGACGAGGGTGAGACCCAGTACTTC
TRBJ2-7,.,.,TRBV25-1,CASSEGARYEQYF,TGTGCCAGCAGTGAGGGGGCCAGGTACGAGCAGTACTTC
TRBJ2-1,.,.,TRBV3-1,CASSQDQWSYNEQFF,TGTGCCAGCAGCCAGGATCAGTGGTCCTACAATGAGCAGTTCTTC
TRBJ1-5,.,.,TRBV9,CASSVAQGQPQHF,TGTGCCAGCAGCGTAGCCCAGGGTCAGCCCCAGCATTTT
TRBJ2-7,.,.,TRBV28,CASSPGGGPTYEQYF,TGTGCCAGCAGTCCCGGGGGCGGGCCCACCTACGAGCAGTACTTC
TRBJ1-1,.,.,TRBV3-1,CASSRGTLQNTEAFF,TGTGCCAGCAGTCGAGGGACCCTACAGAACACTGAAGCTTTCTTT
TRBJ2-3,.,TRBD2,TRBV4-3,CASSQDVPAGGHTDTQYF,TGCGCCAGCAGCCAAGATGTTCCAGCGGGGGGCCACACAGATACGCAGTATTTT
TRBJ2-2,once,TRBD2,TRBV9,CASSVSGGAGELFF,TGTGCCAGCAGCGTCAGCGGGGGGGCCGGGGAGCTGTTTTTT
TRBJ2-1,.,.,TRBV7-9,CASSPRRGRGHNEQFF,TGTGCCAGCAGCCCCCGAAGGGGTCGAGGCCACAATGAGCAGTTCTTC
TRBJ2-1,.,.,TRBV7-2,CASSPVLEQFF,TGTGCCAGCAGCCCCGTTTTGGAGCAGTTCTTC
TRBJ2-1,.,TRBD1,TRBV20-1,CSARGGGQAGNEQFF,TGCAGTGCTAGAGGAGGGGGCCAGGCAGGAAATGAGCAGTTCTTC
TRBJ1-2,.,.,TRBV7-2,CASSLGVPYGYTF,TGTGCCAGCAGCTTAGGGGTTCCCTATGGCTACACCTTC
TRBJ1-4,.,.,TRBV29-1,CSGGEGWEKLFF,TGCAGCGGGGGTGAGGGTTGGGAAAAACTGTTTTTT
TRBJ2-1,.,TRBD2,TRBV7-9,CASGGGYNEQFF,TGTGCCAGCGGCGGGGGCTACAATGAGCAGTTCTTC
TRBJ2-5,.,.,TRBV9,CASSVGLARQETQYF,TGTGCCAGCAGCGTAGGTCTAGCGAGACAAGAGACCCAGTACTTC
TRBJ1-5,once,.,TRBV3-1,CASSQGRRGQQPQHF,TGTGCCAGCAGCCAAGGTAGACGGGGTCAACAGCCCCAGCATTTT
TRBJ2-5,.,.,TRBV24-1,CATSQEGPWETQYF,TGTGCCACCAGTCAGGAGGGCCCCTGGGAGACCCAGTACTTC
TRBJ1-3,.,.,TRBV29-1,CSLCGTALLNTIYF,TGCAGCTTGTGCGGGACGGCCCTTTTAAACACCATATATTTT
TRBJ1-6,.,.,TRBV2,CASRTESSYNSPLHF,TGTGCCAGCAGGACGGAGAGCTCCTATAATTCACCCCTCCACTTT
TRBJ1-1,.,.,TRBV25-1,CASSEAHQGPNTEAFF,TGTGCCAGCAGTGAAGCCCACCAGGGGCCGAACACTGAAGCTTTCTTT
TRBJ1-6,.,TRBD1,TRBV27,CASSLIQGVSYNSPLHF,TGTGCCAGCAGTTTGATTCAGGGGGTGTCCTATAATTCACCCCTCCACTTT
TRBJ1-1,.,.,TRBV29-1,CSVEESSAFF,TGCAGCGTTGAAGAATCGTCGGCTTTCTTT
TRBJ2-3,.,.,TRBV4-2,CASSQGFSVGSTDTQYF,TGTGCCAGCAGCCAAGGTTTTAGCGTCGGCAGCACAGATACGCAGTATTTT
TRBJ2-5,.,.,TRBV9,CASSRGLGQYQETQYF,TGTGCCAGCAGCCGGGGGCTCGGACAGTACCAAGAGACCCAGTACTTC
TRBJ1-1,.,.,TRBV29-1,CSVGQGGTEAFF,TGCAGCGTTGGCCAGGGAGGCACTGAAGCTTTCTTT
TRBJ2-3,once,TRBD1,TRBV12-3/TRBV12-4,CASSRGQGATDTQYF,TGTGCCAGCAGTCGAGGACAGGGGGCCACAGATACGCAGTATTTT
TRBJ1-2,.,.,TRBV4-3,CASSQDLRGGYGYTF,TGCGCCAGCAGCCAAGATCTGCGAGGAGGCTATGGCTACACCTTC
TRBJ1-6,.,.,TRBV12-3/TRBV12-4,CASSLPGSQPLHF,TGTGCCAGCAGTTTACCAGGATCCCAACCCCTCCACTTT
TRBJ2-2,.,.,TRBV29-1,CSVEDHSLAFIWAGELFF,TGCAGCGTTGAAGATCATTCGCTAGCGTTCATTTGGGCCGGGGAGCTGTTTTTT
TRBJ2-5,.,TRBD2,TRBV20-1,CSANMAGGLETQYF,TGCAGTGCTAATATGGCGGGGGGTCTGGAGACCCAGTACTTC
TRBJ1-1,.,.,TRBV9,CASSAGTGTTEAFF,TGTGCCAGCAGCGCCGGTACAGGGACCACTGAAGCTTTCTTT
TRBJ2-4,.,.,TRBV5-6,CASSLEQMDIQYF,TGTGCCAGCAGCTTGGAACAGATGGACATTCAGTACTTC
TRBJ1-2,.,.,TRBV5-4,CASSPAGNPNYGYTF,TGTGCCAGCAGCCCCGCGGGGAACCCAAACTATGGCTACACCTTC
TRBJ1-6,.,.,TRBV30,CAWSVKPSPLHF,TGTGCCTGGAGTGTCAAACCTTCACCCCTCCACTTT
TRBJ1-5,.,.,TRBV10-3,CAISDGRDQPQHF,TGTGCCATCAGTGATGGGCGAGATCAGCCCCAGCATTTT
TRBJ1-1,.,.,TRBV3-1,CASSPGHFNTEAFF,TGTGCCAGCAGCCCGGGACATTTCAACACTGAAGCTTTCTTT
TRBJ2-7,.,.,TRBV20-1,CSAPLGGPYEQYF,TGCAGTGCCCCCCTGGGGGGCCCCTACGAGCAGTACTTC
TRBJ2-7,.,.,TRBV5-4,CASSSPSYEQYF,TGTGCCAGCAGTTCCCCCTCCTACGAGCAGTACTTC
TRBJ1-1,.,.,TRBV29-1,CSVGTTEAFF,TGCAGCGTTGGCACAACTGAAGCTTTCTTT
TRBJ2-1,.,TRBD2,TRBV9,CASSPRMSSGALSYYNEQFF,TGTGCCAGCAGCCCCCGTATGAGTAGCGGGGCGCTCTCGTACTACAATGAGCAGTTCTTC
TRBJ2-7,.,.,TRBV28,CATTWGSEQYF,TGTGCCACCACTTGGGGGTCTGAGCAGTACTTC
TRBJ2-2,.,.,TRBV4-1,CASSQNGGNTGELFF,TGCGCCAGCAGCCAAAACGGGGGGAACACCGGGGAGCTGTTTTTT
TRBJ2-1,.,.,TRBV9,CASSVDWYNEQFF,TGTGCCAGCAGCGTAGATTGGTACAATGAGCAGTTCTTC
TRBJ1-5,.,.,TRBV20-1,CSAHRGPPNQPQHF,TGCAGTGCCCATCGTGGACCGCCGAATCAGCCCCAGCATTTT